One sample yielded the 22 T cell receptor beta chains listed below, sequenced in a study of CD8 T cells in Susac syndrome. When the RNA was reverse transcribed, random hexamers were used with an input of 0.5 to 1 ug. TCRdb used MiXCR to reprocess the immunoSEQ multiplex PCR reads, holding one entry per CDR3 protein. The table lists about 90,000 distinct CDR3 sequences, approximately 96% of them singletons, with more than 0.55% in the top ten. The sequencing sample was made of CD8+ T cells from PBMCs. Every receptor here comes from a human donor with Susac syndrome.

The chain combines TRBV20-1 with TRBJ2-3, with D tentatively TRBD2 (5 bases). The V and J ends lost 5 bases and 6 bases respectively, with 15 bases between them. The length of the CDR3 is 13 residues. In germline, CDR1 is DFQATT, CDR2 SNEGSKA (reference sequence). As DNA, the CDR3 is TGCAGTGCTTTACTAGTTTACTCGGATACGCAGTATTTT. This gives the protein CSALLVYSDTQYF.

The V and J genes are TRBV7-9 and TRBJ1-6, with D tentatively TRBD1 (6 bases). Germline loops: CDR1 SEHNR, CDR2 FQNEAQ (reference sequence). V lost 5 bases to trimming and J lost 0 bases, with 11 bases between them. The CDR3 loop spans 16 amino acids. The DNA for the CDR3 is TGTGCCAGCAGCACCGGGACAAGCTCCTATAATTCACCCCTCCACTTT. This sequence encodes CASSTGTSSYNSPLHF.

This clonotype has only one observation. Mismatch with germline at one junction end may stem from a read error. The rearrangement links TRBV30 to TRBJ1-2; tentative D call: TRBD1 (5 bases). Germline values: CDR1 GTSNPN, CDR2 SVGIG (reference sequence). The CDR3 is 12 amino acids. The CDR3 is CAWSTRDYGYTF. CDR3 in DNA: TGTGCCTGGAGTACCAGGGACTACGGCTACACCTTC.

The chain employs TRBV15 and TRBJ2-1; D uncertain. The CDR3 has 12 residues. Between the trimmed V and J ends, which lost 5 bases and 9 bases, there was a span of 11 bases. Per the germline V gene, CDR1 is LNHNV and CDR2 is YYDKDF (reference sequence). The CDR3 is CATSRREFEQFF. As DNA, the CDR3 is TGTGCCACCAGCCGACGCGAGTTTGAGCAGTTCTTC. The complete variable domain, with remaining parts taken from reference TRBV15 and TRBJ2-1, reads DAMVIQNPRYQVTQFGKPVTLSCSQTLNHNVMYWYQQKSSQAPKLLFHYYDKDFNNEADTPDNFQSRRPNTSFCFLDIRSPGLGDTAMYLCATSRREFEQFFGPGTRLTVL.

The rearrangement joins TRBV6-5 to TRBJ2-3, with D unclear. The CDR3 contains 11 residues. V shed 6 bases and J shed 4 bases, with 5 bases lying between them. Per the germline V gene, CDR1 is MNHEY and CDR2 is SVGAGI. DNA of the CDR3: TGTGCCAGCAGGGGTTCAGATACGCAGTATTTT. This sequence encodes CASRGSDTQYF.

This clonotype came up once. An end of the junction differs from the germline gene, which may be a read error. The chain couples TRBV6-2 or TRBV6-3 to TRBJ1-1; D remains ambiguous. The CDR3 is 13 residues long. CDR1 is MNHEY, CDR2 SVGEGT, per germline. As DNA, the CDR3 is TGTGCCAGCAGTTTAAGAATGGAGCGGAGATGTGTCTTT. This encodes CASSLRMERRCVF.

The genes are TRBV20-1 and TRBJ1-2, with D maybe TRBD1 (5 bases). The CDR3 contains 13 residues. Trimming stripped 4 bases from V and 5 bases from J, with 14 bases between. Per the germline V gene, CDR1 is DFQATT and CDR2 is SNEGSKA (reference sequence). The CDR3 is CSATPGPRYGYTF. The CDR3 bases are TGCAGTGCTACTCCGGGGCCACGGTATGGCTACACCTTC.

The chain recombines TRBV4-3 with TRBJ2-1; 11 bases fit TRBD2. Germline lookup yields CDR1 LGHNA and CDR2 YSLEER. This CDR3 region has 15 residues. V shed 1 base, J shed 10 bases, and the junction held 6 bases outside the gene matches. CDR3: CASSQVAGGPGEQFF. CDR3 bases: TGCGCCAGCAGCCAAGTAGCGGGGGGGCCTGGAGAGCAGTTCTTC.

This clonotype appeared a single time. The V gene is TRBV7-3, the J gene TRBJ2-5; the D gene is possibly TRBD2 (6 bases). Germline CDR1 reads SGHTA; CDR2 reads FQGTGA. Trimming took off 0 bases at V and 5 bases at J, with 10 bases between the two ends. CDR3 length: 14 amino acids. The CDR3 reads CASSLTSAGETQYF. In nucleotides, the CDR3 is TGTGCCAGCAGCTTAACTAGCGCGGGGGAGACCCAGTACTTC.

V and J are TRBV20-1 and TRBJ1-2; D remains ambiguous. Trimming stripped 1 base from V and 2 bases from J, with 17 bases between. There are 16 residues in the CDR3. The V gene's germline CDR1 is DFQATT and CDR2 SNEGSKA (reference sequence). CDR3 sequence: CSARVDRLAGNYGYTF. CDR3 nucleotides: TGCAGTGCTAGAGTGGATCGGTTGGCGGGGAACTATGGCTACACCTTC.

The J gene is TRBJ1-4, the V gene TRBV4-2, with 10 bases identical to TRBD1. CDR1 is LGHNA and CDR2 is YNFKEQ in the germline V gene. The V segment lost 2 bases and the J segment 4 bases; nucleotides outside the gene matches: 7. The CDR3 spans 17 residues. As DNA, the CDR3 is TGTGCCAGCAGCCAACCGGGACAGGGGCTCGGTAATGAAAAACTGTTTTTT. Its protein is CASSQPGQGLGNEKLFF.

The chain uses TRBV9 and TRBJ2-1; perhaps TRBD1 as D (5 bases). The germline CDR1 and CDR2 sequences are SGDLS and YYNGEE. V gave up 6 bases and J gave up 7 bases, with 11 bases separating them. The CDR3 covers 12 residues. CDR3 nucleotides: TGTGCCAGCAACTCGCCAGGGAATGAGCAGTTCTTC. This codes for CASNSPGNEQFF. The whole variable domain, remainder taken from reference TRBV9 and TRBJ2-1, is DSGVTQTPKHLITATGQRVTLRCSPRSGDLSVYWYQQSLDQGLQFLIQYYNGEERAKGNILERFSAQQFPDLHSELNLSSLELGDSALYFCASNSPGNEQFFGPGTRLTVL.

This chain uses TRBV3-1 with TRBJ2-3; D remains unclear. Germline loops: CDR1 LGHDT, CDR2 YNNKEL (reference sequence). This CDR3 spans 14 amino acids. Trimming pared 4 bases from V and 2 bases from J, leaving 10 bases between. The CDR3 region is CASSPEYHTDTQYF. For the CDR3, the DNA is TGTGCCAGCAGCCCGGAATACCACACAGATACGCAGTATTTT.

V usage is TRBV20-1 and J usage is TRBJ1-3; 7 nucleotides match TRBD1. This CDR3 is built from 15 residues. Germline CDR1 and CDR2: DFQATT and SNEGSKA (reference sequence). Trimming at V came to 3 bases and at J to 2 bases, leaving 7 bases not matched to a gene. CDR3 protein: CSASRQGRAGNTIYF. For the CDR3, the DNA is TGCAGTGCTAGCCGACAGGGAAGGGCTGGAAACACCATATATTTT.

The chain uses TRBV20-1 and TRBJ2-1; D is possibly TRBD1 or TRBD2 (5 bases each). The CDR3 spans 14 residues. Trimming took off 5 bases at V and 1 base at J, with 12 bases between the two ends. Germline V gene sequence: CDR1 DFQATT, CDR2 SNEGSKA (reference sequence). This CDR3 reads CSASQGASYNEQFF. The CDR3 DNA is TGCAGTGCTTCCCAGGGAGCTTCCTACAATGAGCAGTTCTTC.

The chain uses TRBV20-1 and TRBJ1-5; no definite D call. Germline V gene lookup returns CDR1 DFQATT and CDR2 SNEGSKA (reference sequence). V lost 1 base and J 2 bases, leaving 12 bases between the germline ends. The CDR3 length is 15 residues. DNA for the CDR3: TGCAGTGCTAGAGCATTTAGGATAGGCAATCAGCCCCAGCATTTT. Its translation: CSARAFRIGNQPQHF.

In this sample, this clonotype turned up a few times. At one boundary the junction diverges from the germline segment, which might be a read error. CDR3 bases: TGTGCCTGGAGTGTAATTGGTTCACCCCTCCATTTT. This gives the protein CAWSVIGSPLHF. J is TRBJ1-6 and V is TRBV30; no clear D gene. The CDR3 has 12 amino acids. Germline CDR1 reads GTSNPN; CDR2 reads SVGIG (reference sequence).

This chain uses TRBV9 with TRBJ1-1, with TRBD1 as a possible D gene (6 bases). From germline, CDR1 is SGDLS and CDR2 YYNGEE. The CDR3 has 14 residues. V lost 4 bases, J lost 4 bases, and 14 bases lay in between. Here the CDR3 DNA reads TGTGCCAGCAGCCCCACCGGGGGCATCACTGAAGCTTTCTTT. Translation gives CASSPTGGITEAFF.

The chain has TRBV2 and TRBJ1-2, with D maybe TRBD1 (5 bases). The CDR3 runs 12 residues. Deletions cut 5 bases from V and 12 bases from J, with 16 bases between. In germline, CDR1 is SNHLY, CDR2 FYNNEI. The CDR3 loop is CASSRQPLYNTF. Here the CDR3 DNA reads TGTGCCAGCAGTCGACAGCCTCTTTATAACACCTTC.

J is TRBJ1-5 and V is TRBV20-1, with 8 nucleotides matching TRBD1. Trimming cost V 1 base and J 7 bases; bases outside gene matches: 12. The CDR3 covers 16 residues. Germline CDR1 DFQATT, CDR2 SNEGSKA (reference sequence). CDR3 DNA sequence: TGCAGTGCTAGAGGGAAGACAGGGGATCCAAGGCAGCCCCAGCATTTT. It translates to CSARGKTGDPRQPQHF.

The chain links TRBV5-6 to TRBJ1-1; no firm D call. V was trimmed by 4 bases and J by 3 bases, leaving 13 bases between them. The CDR3 sequence is 14 residues long. From germline, CDR1 is SGHDT and CDR2 YYEEEE. The CDR3 coding sequence is TGTGCCAGCAGCCTGATCCCCCGGGACACTGAAGCTTTCTTT. Translating it yields CASSLIPRDTEAFF.

V gene TRBV11-2 combines with J gene TRBJ2-2; D uncertain. With 0 bases removed from V and 4 bases from J, the gap between germline ends came to 6 bases. CDR3 length equals 14 residues. Germline-derived CDR1 and CDR2 are SGHAT and FQNNGV. The CDR3 region has the DNA TGTGCCAGCAGCTTAGATCGCTCCACCGGGGAGCTGTTTTTT. Translated, it gives CASSLDRSTGELFF.